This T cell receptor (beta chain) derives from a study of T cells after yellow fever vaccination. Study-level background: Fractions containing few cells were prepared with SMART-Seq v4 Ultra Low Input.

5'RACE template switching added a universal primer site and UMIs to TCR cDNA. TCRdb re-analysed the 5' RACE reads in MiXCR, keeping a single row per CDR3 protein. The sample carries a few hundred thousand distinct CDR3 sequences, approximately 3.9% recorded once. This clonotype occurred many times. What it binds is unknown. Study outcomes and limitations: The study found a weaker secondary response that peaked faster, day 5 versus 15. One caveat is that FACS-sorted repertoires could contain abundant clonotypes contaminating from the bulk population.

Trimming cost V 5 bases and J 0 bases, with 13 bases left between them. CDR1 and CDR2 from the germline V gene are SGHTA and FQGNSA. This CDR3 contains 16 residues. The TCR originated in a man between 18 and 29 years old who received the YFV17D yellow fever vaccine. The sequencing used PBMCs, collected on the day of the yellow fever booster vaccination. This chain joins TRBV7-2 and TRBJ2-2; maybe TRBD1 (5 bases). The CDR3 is CASSPSAGSNTGELFF. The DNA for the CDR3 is TGTGCCAGCAGCCCTAGTGCAGGGTCGAACACCGGGGAGCTGTTTTTT.